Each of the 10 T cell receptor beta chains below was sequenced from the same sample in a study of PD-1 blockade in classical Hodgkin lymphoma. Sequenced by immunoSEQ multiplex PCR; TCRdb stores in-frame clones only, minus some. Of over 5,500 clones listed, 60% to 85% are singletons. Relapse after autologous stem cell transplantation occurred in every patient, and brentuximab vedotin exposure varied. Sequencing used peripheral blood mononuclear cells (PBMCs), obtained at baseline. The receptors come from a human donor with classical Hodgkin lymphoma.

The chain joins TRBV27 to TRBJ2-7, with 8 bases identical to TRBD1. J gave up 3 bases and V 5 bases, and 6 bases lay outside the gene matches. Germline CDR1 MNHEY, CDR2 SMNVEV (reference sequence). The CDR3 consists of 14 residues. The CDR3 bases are TGTGCCAGCAGTCCCGGGACAGGAGTCTACGAGCAGTACTTC. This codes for CASSPGTGVYEQYF.

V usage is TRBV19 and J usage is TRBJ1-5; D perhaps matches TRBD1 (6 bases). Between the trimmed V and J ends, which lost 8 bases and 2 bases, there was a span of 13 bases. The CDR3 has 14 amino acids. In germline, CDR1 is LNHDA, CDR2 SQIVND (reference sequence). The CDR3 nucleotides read TGTGCCAGTTCAGGGGTTGGGGGCAATCAGCCCCAGCATTTT. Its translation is CASSGVGGNQPQHF.

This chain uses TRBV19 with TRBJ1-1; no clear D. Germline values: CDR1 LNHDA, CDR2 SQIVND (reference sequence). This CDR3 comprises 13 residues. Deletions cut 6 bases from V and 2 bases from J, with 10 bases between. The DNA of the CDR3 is TGTGCCAGTAGAAAAGAAGTCAACACTGAAGCTTTCTTT. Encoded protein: CASRKEVNTEAFF.

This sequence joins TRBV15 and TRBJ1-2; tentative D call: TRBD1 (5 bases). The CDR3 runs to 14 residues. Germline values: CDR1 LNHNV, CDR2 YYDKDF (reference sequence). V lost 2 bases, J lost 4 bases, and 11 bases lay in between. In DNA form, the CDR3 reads TGTGCCACCAGCAGACGCGGGGACGGCTATGGCTACACCTTC. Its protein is CATSRRGDGYGYTF.

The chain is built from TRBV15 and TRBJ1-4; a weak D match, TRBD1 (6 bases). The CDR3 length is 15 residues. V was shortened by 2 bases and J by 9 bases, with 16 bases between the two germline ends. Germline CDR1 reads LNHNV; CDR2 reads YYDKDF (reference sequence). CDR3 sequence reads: CATSRPQGSGQKLFF. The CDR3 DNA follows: TGTGCCACCAGCAGACCACAGGGAAGCGGGCAAAAACTGTTTTTT. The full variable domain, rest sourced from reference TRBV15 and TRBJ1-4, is DAMVIQNPRYQVTQFGKPVTLSCSQTLNHNVMYWYQQKSSQAPKLLFHYYDKDFNNEADTPDNFQSRRPNTSFCFLDIRSPGLGDTAMYLCATSRPQGSGQKLFFGSGTQLSVL.

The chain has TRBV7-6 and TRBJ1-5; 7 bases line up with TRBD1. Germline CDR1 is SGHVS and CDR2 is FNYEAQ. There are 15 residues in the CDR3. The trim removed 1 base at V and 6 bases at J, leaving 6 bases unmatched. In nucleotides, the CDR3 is TGTGCCAGCAGCTTAGGACAGGGAGATGGTCAGCCCCAGCATTTT. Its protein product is CASSLGQGDGQPQHF.

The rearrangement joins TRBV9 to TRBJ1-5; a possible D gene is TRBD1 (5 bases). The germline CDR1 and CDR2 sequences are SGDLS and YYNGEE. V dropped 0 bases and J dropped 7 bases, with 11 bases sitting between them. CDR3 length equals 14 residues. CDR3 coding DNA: TGTGCCAGCAGCGTAGCAGGGATGGGGCAGCCCCAGCATTTT. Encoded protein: CASSVAGMGQPQHF.

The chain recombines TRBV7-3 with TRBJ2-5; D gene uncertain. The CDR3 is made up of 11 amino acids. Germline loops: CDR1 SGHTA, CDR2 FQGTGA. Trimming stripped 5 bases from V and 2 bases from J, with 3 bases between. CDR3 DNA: TGTGCCAGCAGCCATCAAGAGACCCAGTACTTC. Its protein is CASSHQETQYF.

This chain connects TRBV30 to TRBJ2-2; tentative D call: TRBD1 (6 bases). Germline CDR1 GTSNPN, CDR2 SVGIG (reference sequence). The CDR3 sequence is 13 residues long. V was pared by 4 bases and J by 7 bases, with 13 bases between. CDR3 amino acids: CAWTLGGHGELFF. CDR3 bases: TGTGCCTGGACCCTAGGGGGTCACGGGGAGCTGTTTTTT.

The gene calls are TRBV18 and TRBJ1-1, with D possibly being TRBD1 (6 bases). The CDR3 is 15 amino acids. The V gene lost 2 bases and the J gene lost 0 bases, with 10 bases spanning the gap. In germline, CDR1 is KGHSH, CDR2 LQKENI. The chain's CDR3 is CASSPGAGVNTEAFF. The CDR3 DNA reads TGTGCCAGCTCACCAGGGGCAGGGGTGAACACTGAAGCTTTCTTT.